Listed here are 22 T cell receptor beta chains from one sample, sequenced in a study of T-cell reconstitution after alpha-beta-depleted transplantation in children. Unique molecular identifiers tagged the TCRbeta library. TCRdb processed the PCR reads anew with MiXCR; each CDR3 protein has one entry. The top ten hold 0.79% of the sample, which has around 700,000 distinct CDR3 sequences, under 15% seen once. The sample consisted of PBMCs, taken before TCRalphabeta/CD19-depleted stem cell transplant. These TCRs come from a girl aged 2 to 9 with congenital amegakaryocytic thrombocytopenia, due to receive a stem cell transplant.

This clonotype was detected a few times. The genes are TRBV11-2 and TRBJ1-1; TRBD1 is a possible D gene (5 bases). The CDR3 sequence is 14 residues long. CDR1 and CDR2 from the germline V gene are SGHAT and FQNNGV. Trimming removed 3 bases from V and 1 base from J, with 9 bases in between. The CDR3 sequence is CASSLGPRNTEAFF. The CDR3 region has the DNA TGTGCCAGCAGCTTGGGACCCAGGAACACTGAAGCTTTCTTT.

The table lists this clonotype with a few counts. The chain links TRBV7-9 to TRBJ2-1; D unresolved. V dropped 5 bases and J dropped 0 bases, with 11 bases sitting between them. The CDR3 sequence is 15 residues long. The germline V gene encodes CDR1 SEHNR and CDR2 FQNEAQ (reference sequence). The DNA of the CDR3 is TGTGCCAGCAGCCCTGGGAAAGACTCCTACAATGAGCAGTTCTTC. Its protein is CASSPGKDSYNEQFF.

Remarks on this clonotype: A junction end diverges from the germline sequence, so it may reflect a read error. The rearrangement uses TRBV20-1 and TRBJ2-7; D is perhaps TRBD1 (5 bases). Germline V gene sequence: CDR1 DFQATT, CDR2 SNEGSKA (reference sequence). This CDR3 has 13 amino acids. In DNA, the CDR3 is TGCAGTGCTAGGGGTGGGGCCTCCTACGAGCAGCACTTC. It codes for CSARGGASYEQHF.

Turning to this clonotype: The final CDR3 position lacks the conserved phenylalanine or tryptophan, pointing to a likely read error. The chain joins TRBV5-3 to TRBJ2-2; D may be TRBD1 or TRBD2 (5 bases each). TRBV5-3 is annotated as an ORF whose role is uncertain. This CDR3 spans 16 amino acids. Trimming stripped 9 bases from V and 2 bases from J, with 20 bases between. The chain's CDR3 is CANPGGAGRNTGELFY. Here the CDR3 DNA reads TGTGCCAACCCTGGTGGGGCAGGGAGAAACACCGGGGAGCTGTTTTAT.

This chain joins TRBV28 and TRBJ2-1, with 13 bases identical to TRBD2. With 7 bases clipped from V and 15 bases from J, the junction kept 15 bases outside the gene matches. This CDR3 contains 15 residues. Germline V gives CDR1 MDHEN, CDR2 SYDVKM. CDR3 sequence reads: CASTQGLAGPYKSFF. CDR3 nucleotide sequence: TGTGCCAGCACCCAGGGACTAGCGGGACCATACAAATCGTTCTTC.

The chain has TRBV27 and TRBJ2-5; 12 bases align to TRBD1. There are 15 residues in the CDR3. Germline CDR1 is MNHEY and CDR2 is SMNVEV (reference sequence). V was pared by 4 bases and J by 6 bases, with 6 bases of the junction left unmatched. In nucleotides, the CDR3 is TGTGCCAGCAGTTACGGGACAGGGGGCGGACAGACCCAGTACTTC. Its protein is CASSYGTGGGQTQYF.

This clonotype was recorded many times. The CDR3 DNA reads TGTGCCAGCAGTCCCAGCGGGAGCTTCGCGACCCAGTACTTC. Translated: CASSPSGSFATQYF. The chain recombines TRBV12-3 or TRBV12-4 with TRBJ2-5; 8 bases match TRBD2. Trimming at V came to 5 bases and at J to 7 bases, leaving 9 bases not matched to a gene. The CDR3 consists of 14 residues.

At least ten counts were recorded for this clonotype. The chain employs TRBV12-3 or TRBV12-4 and TRBJ2-1; 7 bases align to TRBD2. The V gene end was trimmed by 6 bases and the J gene end by 7 bases; junction bases not matched to a gene: 12. The CDR3 totals 15 residues. The CDR3 bases are TGTGCCAGCAGACCAGGCGGGAGTGGGAGAAATGAGCAGTTCTTC. As protein: CASRPGGSGRNEQFF.

The rearrangement links TRBV7-8 to TRBJ1-5, with 7 bases lining up with TRBD1. Germline trimming cut 5 bases from V and 5 bases from J; bases unmatched to any gene: 6. The CDR3 extends over 14 amino acids. Germline V lookup: CDR1 SGHVS, CDR2 FQNEAQ. The DNA of the CDR3 is TGTGCCAGCAGCCCTCGGACAGGTTATCAGCCCCAGCATTTT. Translation: CASSPRTGYQPQHF.

With respect to this clonotype: A much larger clone differs by one base, so this may be a read error. This chain uses TRBV5-4 with TRBJ2-1; either TRBD1 or TRBD2 may fit D (5 bases each). CDR1 and CDR2 from the germline V gene are SGHNT and YYREEE (reference sequence). The CDR3 covers 16 residues. The ends were cut back, 4 bases at V and 1 base at J, with 15 bases in the middle. The CDR3 bases are TGTGCCAGCAGCCCTGAGGGGCTGTCTTCCTACAATGAGCAGTTCTTC. Translated, it gives CASSPEGLSSYNEQFF.

Points on this clonotype: A much bigger clone sits one base away, suggesting this may be a read error. The gene calls are TRBV5-1 and TRBJ2-7, with 7 nucleotides matching TRBD2. Germline V CDR1 and CDR2: SGHRS, YFSETQ. The CDR3 has 15 amino acids. CDR3 nucleotide sequence: TGCGCCAGCAGCTTGGCGGCGGGAGTCTCCTACGGGCAGTACTTC. Its translation: CASSLAAGVSYGQYF.

In this sample, this clonotype turned up a few times. The V gene is TRBV6-1, the J gene TRBJ2-7, with 14 positions matching TRBD2. This CDR3 region has 17 residues. The germline gives CDR1 MNHNS, CDR2 SASEGT. The ends lost 5 bases at V and 5 bases at J; junction bases unmatched: 11. CDR3 in amino acids: CASSQLGLAGVPDEQYF. In DNA form, the CDR3 reads TGTGCCAGCAGTCAATTGGGACTAGCGGGAGTTCCGGACGAGCAGTACTTC.

The DNA of the CDR3 is TGTGCCAGCAGGGTGTCTAGCGCCAGTGAGCAGTTCTTC. Its protein is CASRVSSASEQFF. The chain has TRBV12-3 or TRBV12-4 and TRBJ2-1, with D perhaps matching TRBD2 (6 bases). The V gene lost 6 bases and the J gene lost 9 bases, with 15 bases spanning the gap. The CDR3 is made up of 13 amino acids.

In this sample, this clonotype turned up many times. The chain carries TRBV20-1 and TRBJ2-3; a possible D gene is TRBD2 (6 bases). The CDR3 spans 14 residues. Germline V gene data show CDR1 as DFQATT and CDR2 as SNEGSKA (reference sequence). V was trimmed by 6 bases and J by 6 bases, leaving 19 bases between them. The CDR3 loop is CSAQIGTAGDTQYF. The DNA of the CDR3 is TGCAGTGCCCAGATAGGGACTGCCGGGGATACGCAGTATTTT.

This clonotype was found many times. The chain joins TRBV20-1 to TRBJ2-1; D not certain. With 5 bases removed from V and 0 bases from J, the gap between germline ends came to 11 bases. The CDR3 extends over 14 amino acids. CDR1 is DFQATT, CDR2 SNEGSKA, per germline (reference sequence). CDR3 nucleotide sequence: TGCAGTGCTGACCGATCCAGCTCCTACAATGAGCAGTTCTTC. Encoded protein: CSADRSSSYNEQFF.

This clonotype came up many times. This rearrangement joins TRBV20-1 to TRBJ1-2; tentative D call: TRBD1 (5 bases). With 6 bases removed from V and 7 bases from J, the gap between germline ends came to 15 bases. The CDR3 spans 12 residues. The germline V gene has CDR1 DFQATT and CDR2 SNEGSKA (reference sequence). The CDR3 protein is CSAWTSGGGYTF. DNA for the CDR3: TGCAGTGCCTGGACTTCGGGGGGTGGCTACACCTTC.

In this sample, this clonotype turned up a few times. In DNA form, the CDR3 reads TGTGCCAGCTCGGCCGATTCCAATCAGCCCCAGCATTTT. Its translation: CASSADSNQPQHF. The V and J genes are TRBV18 and TRBJ1-5; unclear D gene. V dropped 6 bases and J dropped 3 bases, with 9 bases sitting between them. CDR1 is KGHSH and CDR2 is LQKENI in the germline V gene. The CDR3 extends over 13 amino acids.

This clonotype showed up many times. V is TRBV7-9 and J is TRBJ2-7; no definite D call. This CDR3 has 13 amino acids. The germline gives CDR1 SEHNR, CDR2 FQNEAQ (reference sequence). V lost 0 bases and J 1 base, leaving 4 bases between the germline ends. Here the CDR3 reads CASSLAQSYEQYF. The DNA for the CDR3 is TGTGCCAGCAGCTTAGCCCAGTCCTACGAGCAGTACTTC.

The chain recombines TRBV5-6 with TRBJ2-5, with a weak D call TRBD2 (6 bases). V lost 4 bases and J lost 10, with 20 bases in between. Germline V lookup: CDR1 SGHDT, CDR2 YYEEEE. This CDR3 region has 14 residues. DNA for the CDR3: TGTGCCAGCAGCCCGGATGGGACTGCCTATTTCCAGTACTTC. It encodes CASSPDGTAYFQYF. Looking up the rest from reference TRBV5-6 and TRBJ2-5 gives the full variable domain: DAGVTQSPTHLIKTRGQQVTLRCSPKSGHDTVSWYQQALGQGPQFIFQYYEEEERQRGNFPDRFSGHQFPNYSSELNVNALLLGDSALYLCASSPDGTAYFQYFGPGTRLLVL.

There are many counts of this clonotype. The gene calls are TRBV10-3 and TRBJ2-1; D perhaps matches TRBD2 (6 bases). V lost 6 bases to trimming and J lost 15 bases, with 18 bases between them. This CDR3 region has 12 residues. Germline-derived CDR1 and CDR2 are ENHRY and SYGVKD. Here the CDR3 DNA reads TGTGCCATCAGCACCTCGAGGGAGGATTGGTTCTTC. As protein: CAISTSREDWFF.

This clonotype came up many times. The gene calls are TRBV5-5 and TRBJ2-3; 7 positions match TRBD2. The CDR3 has 14 amino acids. Germline CDR1 reads SGHKS; CDR2 reads YYEKEE (reference sequence). Trimming at V came to 4 bases and at J to 5 bases, leaving 7 bases not matched to a gene. The CDR3 sequence: CASSSLGRKDTQYF. The CDR3 coding sequence is TGTGCCAGCAGCAGTCTCGGGAGGAAAGATACGCAGTATTTT. Together with reference TRBV5-5 and TRBJ2-3, the CDR3 gives the full variable domain: DAGVTQSPTHLIKTRGQQVTLRCSPISGHKSVSWYQQVLGQGPQFIFQYYEKEERGRGNFPDRFSARQFPNYSSELNVNALLLGDSALYLCASSSLGRKDTQYFGPGTRLTVL.

This clonotype turned up a few times. CDR3 nucleotide sequence: TGCAGTGCTAGAACTCAGCACGACGGGGCCTACGAGCAGTACTTC. Translated: CSARTQHDGAYEQYF. The chain combines TRBV20-1 with TRBJ2-7; tentatively, D is TRBD2 (5 bases). Looked up from germline, CDR1 is DFQATT and CDR2 is SNEGSKA (reference sequence). This CDR3 comprises 15 residues. V lost 2 bases to trimming and J lost 2 bases, with 16 bases between them.